This TCR beta chain was sequenced during a study of shared clonotypes between healthy human individuals (dated by TCRdb to 2019 to 2021). Describing the broader study: A few men and a couple of women, aged 18 to 49 years, made up the cohort. Libraries were prepared and TCR repertoires were sequenced by different laboratories using diverse techniques, in order to increase sequencing depth and limit assay-specific biases. Per donor, leukapheresis produced somewhere between about 0.9 and 9.5 billion PBMCs. Per donor, three plates each were used for CD4 naive and CD4 memory, two for CD8 naive, and one for CD8 memory. To estimate repertoire size and how much clonotypes are shared between individuals, the study performed deep sequencing of blood TCR repertoires from a few healthy adults.

Between the V and J ends, shortened by 1 base and 0 bases respectively, the junction contains 10 bases. According to the germline V gene, CDR1 reads SGHVS and CDR2 reads FNYEAQ. The CDR3 numbers 16 residues from cysteine through phenylalanine. Only CDR3 DNA is held: 48 bases, read in frame from base 1. The donors were healthy, HIV-negative adults with no recently reported acute infections or vaccinations. All donors were Caucasian adults living in Nashville, Tennessee, USA. CD4+ T cells were enriched through magnetic negative selection, after which naive cells were positively selected on CD45RA and the remaining negative fraction served as the memory subset. Blood was obtained by leukapheresis, after which PBMCs were separated by Ficoll-Histopaque density gradient centrifugation and cryopreserved in liquid nitrogen vapor phase. Analytical flow cytometry was used to check the purity and quantity of every magnetically sorted T cell population. From each sorted fraction, genomic DNA was isolated and quantified by UV absorbance on a Nanodrop 2000c.

Using the deep immunoSEQ assay, TCR CDR3 regions were amplified from genomic DNA by multiplex PCR. Genomic DNA extracted from each cell subset was distributed evenly over all wells of several immunoSEQ 96-well plates, and each plate served as one replicate. For sorted subsets, each replicate PCR was loaded with 150 to 250 ng genomic DNA, equivalent to 30,000 or so T cell genomes. Purified libraries were measured with a Qubit 3.0 fluorometer, size-checked on a Bioanalyzer 2100, and measured again with the KAPA Library Quantification kit. Every immunoSEQ 96-well plate was sequenced on a separate single-read 150-cycle Illumina NextSeq 550 flow cell. As for how the authors treated the data: Because the immunoSEQ output held only junctional sequences and lacked quality scores, the filtering could not match the filtering applied to full-length reads. Sequences were annotated with PyIR, a Python wrapper for IgBLAST v1.9, and V/J genes and CDR3 were assigned using IMGT germline references. Reads were removed for weak V/J assignments (E-value above 1e-6), missing CDR3, stop codons, out-of-frame junctions, or ambiguous translated residues. V3J clonotypes were defined as sequences sharing the same inferred V gene, J gene, and CDR3 amino acid sequence. Percentage overlap between repertoires was computed as shared unique clonotypes divided by the size of the smaller repertoire. Three approaches were used to assess repertoire richness: RTK rarefaction, the Chao1 estimator, and Recon v2.1 estimates of unobserved clonotypes. Generation probabilities for all TCRbeta clonotypes obtained by the gDNA method from a handful of donors were computed using OLGA. TCRdb mirrors the immuneACCESS table, restricted to in-frame sequences. Some clones are absent from its copies; in checked studies, under half trace to an unresolved V gene, and the reason for the others is unknown. V, J and clone size are those of that table, while D and trimming were read from the DNA. In all, the sample holds under 850,000 clones, and roughly two thirds of those were seen once. Of the sample, over 1.5% is held by the ten largest clones.

Notes on this clone: No antigen is known for it. No qualities accompany the bases; no much larger clone lies one base away.

Results and caveats for the whole study, not just this receptor: Clonotypes shared by all four sorted-subset donors showed higher generation probabilities than non-shared clonotypes. The genetic and exposure-history diversity represented was limited by the small number of donors. Pairwise subsampling indicated that sequencing depth was expected to affect the degree of clonotype sharing among donors. Rarefaction of sorted-subset datasets indicated incomplete sequencing despite the large sequencing depth. Estimated clonotype richness was generally larger for naive than for memory subsets. Sharing across a handful of donors was observed for approximately 5% of naive CD4, 3% to 4% of naive CD8, over 2% of memory CD4, and less than 0.45% of memory CD8 clonotypes. Sampling was restricted to blood, and TCR repertoires in tissue are likely to differ from TCR repertoires in blood.

This receptor was identified in a woman aged 25 to 39 in good health. This chain joins TRBV7-6 to TRBJ1-3, with no reliable assignment of the D segment. Sequences were obtained from memory CD4+ T cells sorted from blood. The sample's cell subset or site label is to be understood as: CD45RA-negative fraction. The CDR3 reads CASSLGGSTSGNTIYF. The nucleotide sequence is TGTGCCAGCAGCTTAGGTGGCTCTACCTCTGGAAACACCATATATTTT.